The TCR beta chain under discussion was sequenced for a study of identical twins. Overall study findings and caveats: Modelling underestimated the level of out-of-frame TCR alpha sharing observed in monozygotic twins. Findings came from cross-sectional statistics, without long-term follow-up of donors.

Worth noting for this clonotype: Its antigen is unknown.

Trimming took off 0 bases at V and 0 bases at J, with 9 bases between the two ends. This CDR3 is built from 16 residues. The germline V gene encodes CDR1 LGHDT and CDR2 YNNKEL (reference sequence). Using its own MiXCR run on the 5' RACE reads, TCRdb lists one record per CDR3 protein. This sample has some 230,000 distinct CDR3 sequences, with about 6.7% found just once. No donor was unhealthy or non-Caucasian. These same records also appear under a second study, on T cells expressing NK-cell markers. According to that study: The leading position in the CD3+CD56-NKG2C+ fraction of a handful of donors also went to these clonotypes.

This TCR was recovered from a woman younger than 30 in good health. Sequencing was performed on CD8+ T cells sorted from blood. V is TRBV3-1 and J is TRBJ1-5; tentatively, D is TRBD1 (5 bases). This CDR3 reads CASSQEWGSSNQPQHF. CDR3 bases: TGTGCCAGCAGCCAAGAATGGGGGAGTAGCAATCAGCCCCAGCATTTT.